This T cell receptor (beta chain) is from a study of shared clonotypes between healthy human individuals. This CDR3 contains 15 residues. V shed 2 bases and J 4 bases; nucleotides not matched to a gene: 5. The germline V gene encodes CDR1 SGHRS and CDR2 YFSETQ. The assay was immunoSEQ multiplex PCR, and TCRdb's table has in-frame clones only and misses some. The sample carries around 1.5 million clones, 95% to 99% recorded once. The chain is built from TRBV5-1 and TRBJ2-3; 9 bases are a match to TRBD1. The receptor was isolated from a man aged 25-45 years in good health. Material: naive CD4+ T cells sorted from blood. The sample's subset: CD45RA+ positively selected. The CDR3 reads CASSLTGQGSDTQYF. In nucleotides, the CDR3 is TGCGCCAGCAGCTTAACGGGACAGGGTTCAGATACGCAGTATTTT.